A single sample gave rise to the 16 T cell receptor beta chains below, sequenced in a study of beta chain features in type 1 diabetes. Notes on the study in general: Type 1 diabetes patients showed a moderate but significant shortening of TCRB CDR3s in all four CD4+ subsets.

Sequenced material consisted of expressed TCRB transcripts (all of the isolated RNA was reverse transcribed). Assay used: immunoSEQ multiplex PCR; TCRdb lists only in-frame clones, some missing. The sample comprises 250,000 to 350,000 clones, around an eighth of which are singletons, and around 0.016% rests with the top ten. Their antigen targets remain unknown. Sequenced material: naive CD4+ T cells from blood. Source of these receptors: a man in his thirties or forties with type 1 diabetes.

The chain uses TRBV4-2 and TRBJ2-3, with TRBD2 matching 11 bases. The junction had 2 bases not matched to a gene; V was cut back by 1 base and J by 5 bases. Germline V gives CDR1 LGHNA, CDR2 YNFKEQ. The CDR3 contains 15 residues. The CDR3 sequence is CASSQVAGGVDTQYF. The CDR3 region has the DNA TGTGCCAGCAGCCAAGTAGCGGGAGGGGTAGATACGCAGTATTTT.

This clone was recorded a few times. The genes are TRBV13 and TRBJ2-1; 8 nucleotides align to TRBD2. CDR1 is PRHDT, CDR2 FYEKMQ, per germline (reference sequence). The length of the CDR3 is 11 residues. The ends lost 7 bases at V and 15 bases at J; junction bases unmatched: 8. In nucleotides, the CDR3 is TGTGCCAGCAAATCAGCGGGAGCCCCGTTCTTC. It codes for CASKSAGAPFF.

The rearrangement links TRBV28 to TRBJ2-2; the D gene is possibly TRBD2 (6 bases). CDR1 and CDR2 from the germline V gene are MDHEN and SYDVKM. The CDR3 is 13 residues long. Trimming stripped 7 bases from V and 1 base from J, with 7 bases between. The CDR3 sequence is CASMRGNTGELFF. CDR3 sequence (DNA): TGTGCCAGCATGCGGGGGAACACCGGGGAGCTGTTTTTT. The full variable domain, its missing parts supplied by reference TRBV28 and TRBJ2-2, is DVKVTQSSRYLVKRTGEKVFLECVQDMDHENMFWYRQDPGLGLRLIYFSYDVKMKEKGDIPEGYSVSREKKERFSLILESASTNQTSMYLCASMRGNTGELFFGEGSRLTVL.

This clone has more than one count but fewer than ten. J is TRBJ2-7 and V is TRBV9; 10 bases line up with TRBD1. This CDR3 comprises 15 residues. CDR1 is SGDLS and CDR2 is YYNGEE in the germline V gene. Trimming removed 0 bases from V and 4 bases from J; junction bases left unmatched: 4. CDR3 sequence: CASSVEGQGLYEQYF. CDR3 nucleotides: TGTGCCAGCAGCGTAGAGGGACAGGGGCTTTACGAGCAGTACTTC.

This clone was detected only a few times. This sequence joins TRBV7-3 and TRBJ2-5; TRBD1 matches at 9 bases. In germline, CDR1 is SGHTA, CDR2 FQGTGA. This CDR3 has 14 residues. V was clipped by 5 bases and J by 5 bases; unmatched bases: 6. Here the CDR3 DNA reads TGTGCCAGCAGCCGGACAGGGGTTATTGAGACCCAGTACTTC. Encoded protein: CASSRTGVIETQYF.

This sequence joins TRBV29-1 and TRBJ2-1; D possibly corresponds to TRBD2 (6 bases). The CDR3 is 12 amino acids. Trimming left V 7 bases short and J 5 bases short, with 12 bases between. The germline V gene has CDR1 SQVTM and CDR2 ANQGSEA. CDR3 DNA sequence: TGCAGCGGGAGGGGACCTAACAATGAGCAGTTCTTC. Translated, it gives CSGRGPNNEQFF.

This clone was counted between two and nine times. The chain recombines TRBV19 with TRBJ2-7; 9 positions agree with TRBD1. This CDR3 comprises 15 residues. The V segment lost 3 bases and the J segment 2 bases; nucleotides outside the gene matches: 5. Germline V gene lookup returns CDR1 LNHDA and CDR2 SQIVND (reference sequence). CDR3 loop: CASSMPGQGPYEQYF. In DNA, the CDR3 is TGTGCCAGTAGTATGCCGGGACAGGGACCCTACGAGCAGTACTTC. The variable domain in full, completed from reference TRBV19 and TRBJ2-7, reads DGGITQSPKYLFRKEGQNVTLSCEQNLNHDAMYWYRQDPGQGLRLIYYSQIVNDFQKGDIAEGYSVSREKKESFPLTVTSAQKNPTAFYLCASSMPGQGPYEQYFGPGTRLTVT.

To note about this clone: Within the sample, other DNA sequences also encode this same CDR3. This chain joins TRBV29-1 and TRBJ2-3; 9 positions match TRBD2. With V trimmed by 6 bases and J by 1 base, 2 bases remained unmatched. Germline V gives CDR1 SQVTM, CDR2 ANQGSEA. The CDR3 sequence is 13 residues long. The CDR3 DNA follows: TGCAGCGTGATAGCGGGAGGCACAGATACGCAGTATTTT. It specifies CSVIAGGTDTQYF.

This clone was seen a handful of times. This chain links TRBV12-5 with TRBJ2-3; 11 nucleotides line up with TRBD1. The CDR3 length is 15 residues. The V gene's germline CDR1 is LGHNT and CDR2 FRNRAP. The V and J ends lost 5 bases and 3 bases, in that order; junction bases with no gene match: 4. The CDR3 DNA reads TGTGCTAGTGGTCCAGGACAGGGGGCGACAGATACGCAGTATTTT. Translated: CASGPGQGATDTQYF.

V is TRBV18 and J is TRBJ1-1, with unresolved D. The germline V and J ends were trimmed by 2 bases and 0 bases, with 10 bases remaining between them. The CDR3 covers 15 residues. The V gene's germline CDR1 is KGHSH and CDR2 LQKENI. The CDR3 sequence: CASSPSQAMNTEAFF. Written as DNA, the CDR3 is TGTGCCAGCTCACCATCGCAGGCCATGAACACTGAAGCTTTCTTT.

This clone has more than one count but fewer than ten. In nucleotides, the CDR3 is TGTGCCAGCAGTCTTGAGAGGAGGCCCCGCACAGATACGCAGTATTTT. This encodes CASSLERRPRTDTQYF. The chain joins TRBV27 to TRBJ2-3, with D maybe TRBD2 (5 bases). Trimming took off 5 bases at V and 1 base at J, with 16 bases between the two ends. The V gene's germline CDR1 is MNHEY and CDR2 SMNVEV (reference sequence). This CDR3 spans 16 amino acids.

There are a few counts of this clone. The V gene is TRBV5-4, the J gene TRBJ2-7; TRBD2 aligns across 10 bases. V trimming: 0 bases; J trimming: 5 bases; junction bases outside the gene matches: 11. The CDR3 sequence is 17 residues long. Germline V CDR1 and CDR2: SGHNT, YYREEE (reference sequence). The CDR3 bases are TGTGCCAGCAGCTTGGGTGGGAGTAGCGGGAGGTTCCACGAGCAGTACTTC. Translating gives CASSLGGSSGRFHEQYF.

There are a few counts of this clone. The V call is TRBV7-9, the J call TRBJ1-1; D is ambiguous. Germline values: CDR1 SEHNR, CDR2 FQNEAQ (reference sequence). The CDR3 covers 14 residues. Deletions cut 6 bases from V and 1 base from J, with 12 bases between. For the CDR3, the DNA is TGTGCCAGCAGTGCCCCGGGAGGGAACACTGAAGCTTTCTTT. Its protein is CASSAPGGNTEAFF.

The chain recombines TRBV28 with TRBJ1-1, with 10 bases matching TRBD1. V lost 3 bases and J lost 5; bases outside the gene matches: 6. The germline V gene encodes CDR1 MDHEN and CDR2 SYDVKM. The CDR3 extends over 15 amino acids. This chain's CDR3 is CASSFQMGQGTEAFF. The CDR3 DNA reads as TGTGCCAGCAGTTTTCAAATGGGACAGGGGACTGAAGCTTTCTTT.

V usage is TRBV10-3 and J usage is TRBJ1-2; 10 bases match TRBD1. In germline, CDR1 is ENHRY, CDR2 SYGVKD. This CDR3 spans 12 amino acids. After removal of 5 bases from V and 10 bases from J, the junction contained 4 bases not matched to a gene. The CDR3 loop reads CAISPGQGYYTF. The CDR3 DNA follows: TGTGCCATCAGTCCGGGACAGGGGTACTACACCTTC.

This sequence joins TRBV7-9 and TRBJ2-1, with 9 bases identical to TRBD1. The CDR3 runs to 17 residues. V was clipped by 7 bases and J by 5 bases; unmatched bases: 15. From germline, CDR1 is SEHNR and CDR2 FQNEAQ (reference sequence). For the CDR3, the DNA is TGTGCCAGCACCCCATCTTTTGGACAGGGGTCTGACAATGAGCAGTTCTTC. Encoded protein: CASTPSFGQGSDNEQFF.